A selection of T cell receptor beta chains follows, all from one sample in a study of shared clonotypes between healthy human individuals. Measured with immunoSEQ multiplex PCR; TCRdb has only the in-frame clones, and not every one. The table includes around 1.1 million clones, around 82% detected once. The specimen sequenced was memory CD4+ T cells from PBMCs. The receptor set was obtained from a man aged 18-30 years in good health. Some clones in this sample may be carry-over from other donors' samples. Both conserved end residues are part of each CDR3. The order of the fields is V gene, J gene, clone size, CDR3 protein. For some rows the clone size is stated as once, few or many, or as a class when expanded; others skip it.

>TRBV9|TRBJ2-7|.
CASSTPRSGGGYSYEQYF
>TRBV28|TRBJ2-5|.
CASSSASGPADF
>TRBV28|TRBJ2-1|.
CASSSGTSGFSYNEQFF
>TRBV29-1|TRBJ2-7|.
CSVESGSFYEQYF
>TRBV5-1|TRBJ2-1|.
CASSQVLRGQRDDGSYNEQFF
>TRBV7-9|TRBJ1-3|once
CASSSQSLFSGNTIYF
>TRBV5-1|TRBJ2-5|few
CASSLAGGEETQYF
>TRBV18|TRBJ2-1|once
CASSQGLAGLNEQFF
>TRBV7-2|TRBJ2-3|.
CASSLVAFTDTQYF
>TRBV6-1|TRBJ1-1|.
CASRGMTENTEAFF
>TRBV18|TRBJ1-1|.
CASSPGTAGVEAFF
>TRBV6-1|TRBJ2-2|.
CAADRTTNTGELFF
>TRBV28|TRBJ2-5|.
CASSHNRDRGRRETQYF
>TRBV11-2|TRBJ2-2|.
CASSLEVSKPANTGELFF
>TRBV7-9|TRBJ2-2|.
CASSLMGPTGELFF